These T cell receptor beta chains were read from a single sample in a study of cytomegalovirus exposure and HLA in healthy donors. The data were produced by immunoSEQ multiplex PCR, yet TCRdb's version contains in-frame clones alone and is incomplete. The repertoire holds around 170,000 clones, roughly 77% seen once, with 1% in the top ten. The source material was PBMCs. Receptors originate from a woman aged 45-59 years in good health and CMV-seropositive. Each CDR3 is given with its conserved first and last residue. D genes are given only for firm matches. Not every row has a clone size; where given, it reads once, few, many or a size class.

j_gene | v_gene | abundance | d_gene | CDR3aa | CDR3nt
TRBJ1-1 | TRBV9 | - | TRBD1 | CASSVDLTGTEAFF | TGTGCCAGCAGCGTAGACCTGACAGGGACCGAAGCTTTCTTT
TRBJ2-7 | TRBV4-3 | - | - | CASSPAGFDEQYF | TGCGCCAGCAGCCCCGCGGGTTTCGACGAGCAGTACTTC
TRBJ2-3 | TRBV5-4 | - | TRBD2 | CASSFGSGGRDTQYF | TGTGCCAGCAGCTTCGGTAGCGGGGGGAGAGATACGCAGTATTTT
TRBJ2-7 | TRBV7-9 | - | TRBD1 | CASSLTGVLYEQYF | TGTGCCAGCAGCCTGACAGGGGTCCTCTACGAGCAGTACTTC
TRBJ2-7 | TRBV4-2 | - | TRBD1 | CASTQGQGAYYEQYF | TGTGCCAGCACCCAGGGACAGGGGGCCTACTACGAGCAGTACTTC
TRBJ2-3 | TRBV9 | - | - | CASSVDAGLSTDTQYF | TGTGCCAGCAGCGTAGATGCGGGGCTGAGCACAGATACGCAGTATTTT
TRBJ1-2 | TRBV7-3 | - | TRBD1 | CASSAQGRNYGYTF | TGTGCCAGCAGCGCACAGGGGAGGAACTATGGCTACACCTTC
TRBJ1-1 | TRBV9 | - | TRBD1 | CASSIGGQGTEAFF | TGTGCCAGCAGCATAGGGGGACAGGGGACTGAAGCTTTCTTT
TRBJ2-3 | TRBV28 | - | - | CASSLGQTSTDTQYF | TGTGCCAGCAGTTTAGGTCAAACTAGCACAGATACGCAGTATTTT
TRBJ1-1 | TRBV23-1 | - | TRBD1 | CASTSRGANTEAFF | TGCGCCAGCACTTCCAGGGGGGCCAACACTGAAGCTTTCTTT
TRBJ2-7 | TRBV7-2 | - | TRBD1 | CASSSRQGNEQYF | TGTGCCAGCAGCTCCAGACAGGGGAACGAGCAGTACTTC
TRBJ2-1 | TRBV27 | - | TRBD2 | CASSPVAGGEQFF | TGTGCCAGCAGCCCCGTAGCGGGAGGGGAGCAGTTCTTC
TRBJ2-7 | TRBV7-9 | - | TRBD1 | CASSLSPPGGRHEQYF | TGTGCCAGCAGCTTATCCCCTCCAGGGGGCCGCCACGAGCAGTACTTC
TRBJ1-4 | TRBV5-8 | - | TRBD1 | CASSLYLDRPEKLFF | TGTGCCAGCAGCTTGTATTTGGACAGGCCAGAAAAACTGTTTTTT
TRBJ2-5 | TRBV27 | - | TRBD2 | CASSPFGLAGGRGETQYF | TGTGCCAGCAGTCCTTTCGGACTAGCGGGGGGCCGGGGAGAGACCCAGTACTTC
TRBJ2-1 | TRBV19 | - | - | CASSIRQATLNEQFF | TGTGCCAGTAGTATTCGACAGGCCACCCTCAATGAGCAGTTCTTC
TRBJ1-3 | TRBV5-1 | once | - | CASSLESGSGNTIYF | TGCGCCAGCAGCTTGGAGTCAGGCTCTGGAAACACCATATATTTT
TRBJ2-5 | TRBV9 | - | TRBD1 | CASSVSGQGTETQYF | TGTGCCAGCAGCGTTTCGGGACAGGGGACGGAGACCCAGTACTTC
TRBJ1-6 | TRBV9 | - | - | CASSPQGYSPLHF | TGTGCCAGCAGCCCCCAGGGGTATTCACCCCTCCACTTT
TRBJ2-1 | TRBV28 | - | - | CASSLIGGEQFF | TGTGCCAGCAGTTTAATTGGGGGGGAGCAGTTCTTC
TRBJ1-6 | TRBV28 | once | TRBD1 | CASSTRADREYSPLHF | TGTGCCAGCAGTACCCGGGCGGACAGGGAGTATTCACCCCTCCACTTT
TRBJ1-6 | TRBV2 | - | - | CASSSVGDNSPLHF | TGTGCCAGCAGCTCAGTGGGAGACAATTCACCCCTCCACTTT
TRBJ1-2 | TRBV28 | - | - | CASSLGGTYGYTF | TGTGCCAGCAGTTTAGGAGGAACCTATGGCTACACCTTC
TRBJ1-5 | TRBV28 | - | - | CASIGTQGVPNQPQHF | TGTGCCAGCATTGGAACACAGGGTGTGCCCAATCAGCCCCAGCATTTT
TRBJ1-5 | TRBV15 | - | - | CATSREHGAQHF | TGTGCCACCAGCAGAGAACACGGGGCCCAGCATTTT
TRBJ2-7 | TRBV28 | - | TRBD2 | CASSSGGYEQYF | TGTGCCAGCAGTTCCGGGGGGTACGAGCAGTACTTC
TRBJ2-1 | TRBV4-3 | - | TRBD2 | CASSEGTSLYNEQFF | TGCGCCAGCAGCGAGGGGACTAGTCTTTACAATGAGCAGTTCTTC
TRBJ2-2 | TRBV10-2 | once | - | CASRVTGLNTGELFF | TGCGCCAGCAGAGTAACAGGACTAAACACCGGGGAGCTGTTTTTT
TRBJ2-7 | TRBV28 | - | TRBD2 | CATLGTRTYEQYF | TGTGCCACCCTCGGGACTAGGACCTACGAGCAGTACTTC
TRBJ1-3 | TRBV6-1 | - | - | CATAQSWRTEYTIYF | TGTGCCACCGCCCAATCGTGGCGGACTGAATACACCATATATTTT
TRBJ1-1 | TRBV28 | once | - | CASSSSRRWENTEAFF | TGTGCCAGCAGTTCTTCCCGACGTTGGGAGAACACTGAAGCTTTCTTC
TRBJ2-7 | TRBV2 | - | - | CASSAPKLGFVADNEQYF | TGTGCCAGCAGTGCCCCCAAGCTGGGGTTCGTGGCGGACAACGAGCAGTACTTC
TRBJ2-1 | TRBV19 | - | - | CASRGGGNEQFF | TGTGCCAGTAGGGGAGGGGGGAATGAGCAGTTCTTC
TRBJ1-5 | TRBV28 | once | - | CASSRGLFLPQHF | TGTGCCAGCAGCCGGGGACTTTTTCTGCCCCAGCATTTT
TRBJ1-6 | TRBV9 | few | - | CASSDGLYNSPLHF | TGTGCCAGCAGCGATGGACTGTATAATTCACCCCTCCACTTT
TRBJ2-7 | TRBV19 | - | - | CASISPAYEQYF | TGTGCCAGTATATCTCCCGCCTACGAGCAGTACTTC
TRBJ2-1 | TRBV6-1 | - | - | CASESTYNEQFF | TGTGCCAGCGAATCTACCTACAATGAGCAGTTCTTC
TRBJ2-3 | TRBV11-1 | few | - | CASTRNPGGSDTQYF | TGTGCCAGCACCAGGAACCCCGGAGGCTCAGATACGCAGTATTTT
TRBJ2-5 | TRBV7-8 | once | - | CASSQRGKETQYF | TGTGCCAGCAGCCAAAGAGGGAAAGAGACCCAGTACTTC
TRBJ2-3 | TRBV29-1 | - | - | CSVGHSGTDTQYF | TGCAGCGTTGGTCACAGTGGCACAGATACGCAGTATTTT
TRBJ1-4 | TRBV5-6 | - | TRBD1 | CASSSPGQGYEKLFF | TGTGCCAGCAGCTCGCCGGGACAGGGATATGAAAAACTGTTTTTT
TRBJ2-4 | TRBV29-1 | - | TRBD2 | CSAGGGLGNIQYF | TGCAGCGCTGGCGGGGGTTTGGGAAACATTCAGTACTTC
TRBJ2-7 | TRBV5-5 | - | TRBD1 | CASSPPSRGPYEQYF | TGTGCCAGCAGCCCTCCTTCCAGGGGGCCCTACGAGCAGTACTTC
TRBJ1-4 | TRBV4-2 | - | - | CASSQAAGRGEKLFF | TGTGCCAGCAGCCAAGCCGCAGGAAGGGGGGAAAAACTGTTTTTT
TRBJ2-6 | TRBV7-8 | - | TRBD1 | CASSPGQEGWANVLTF | TGTGCCAGCAGCCCGGGACAGGAGGGCTGGGCCAACGTCCTGACTTTC
TRBJ2-7 | TRBV10-3 | few | - | CAISEVGEASYEQYF | TGTGCCATCAGTGAGGTTGGGGAGGCGTCCTACGAGCAGTACTTC
TRBJ1-5 | TRBV30 | - | - | CAWDSANQPQHF | TGTGCCTGGGACAGCGCCAATCAGCCCCAGCATTTT
TRBJ1-1 | TRBV6-5 | - | - | CASSYSYGGTEAFF | TGTGCCAGCAGTTACTCTTACGGGGGCACTGAAGCTTTCTTT
TRBJ2-1 | TRBV11-1 | - | TRBD1 | CASRLQGAWSNEQFF | TGTGCCAGCAGACTCCAGGGGGCTTGGTCCAATGAGCAGTTCTTC
TRBJ2-3 | TRBV5-1 | - | - | CASRSNTGNPDTQYF | TGCGCCAGCAGATCGAATACGGGGAATCCGGATACGCAGTATTTT
TRBJ1-5 | TRBV9 | few | - | CASSVDGGGKMEGTNQPQHF | TGTGCCAGCAGCGTAGATGGGGGGGGTAAGATGGAGGGTACGAATCAGCCCCAGCATTTT
TRBJ1-2 | TRBV5-6 | - | - | CASSLGAGEGYTF | TGTGCCAGCAGCTTGGGGGCTGGCGAAGGCTACACCTTC
TRBJ2-3 | TRBV11-2 | - | - | CASSLLGASTDTQYF | TGTGCCAGCAGCCTCTTGGGCGCTAGCACAGATACGCAGTATTTT
TRBJ1-4 | TRBV27 | few | TRBD1 | CASSKGDSNEKLFF | TGTGCCAGCAGTAAAGGGGACAGCAATGAAAAACTGTTTTTT
TRBJ2-1 | TRBV9 | once | TRBD2 | CASSVEIGLAGDCEQFF | TGTGCCAGCAGCGTAGAGATTGGACTAGCGGGAGATTGCGAGCAGTTCTTC
TRBJ2-7 | TRBV29-1 | once | - | CSVDGRDYEQYF | TGCAGCGTTGATGGGAGAGACTACGAGCAGTACTTC
TRBJ1-5 | TRBV5-5 | - | TRBD1 | CASSPDRDSNQPQHF | TGTGCCAGCAGCCCGGACAGGGACAGCAATCAGCCCCAGCATTTT
TRBJ2-3 | TRBV28 | - | - | CASSRGKVNTQYF | TGTGCCAGCAGCCGCGGGAAGGTGAATACGCAGTATTTT
TRBJ2-2 | TRBV7-9 | - | - | CASTSAQGSTGELFF | TGTGCCAGCACCTCGGCCCAGGGGAGCACCGGGGAGCTGTTTTTT
TRBJ1-1 | TRBV6-5 | - | - | CASSERQLNTEAFF | TGTGCCAGCAGTGAAAGACAGCTGAACACTGAAGCTTTCTTT